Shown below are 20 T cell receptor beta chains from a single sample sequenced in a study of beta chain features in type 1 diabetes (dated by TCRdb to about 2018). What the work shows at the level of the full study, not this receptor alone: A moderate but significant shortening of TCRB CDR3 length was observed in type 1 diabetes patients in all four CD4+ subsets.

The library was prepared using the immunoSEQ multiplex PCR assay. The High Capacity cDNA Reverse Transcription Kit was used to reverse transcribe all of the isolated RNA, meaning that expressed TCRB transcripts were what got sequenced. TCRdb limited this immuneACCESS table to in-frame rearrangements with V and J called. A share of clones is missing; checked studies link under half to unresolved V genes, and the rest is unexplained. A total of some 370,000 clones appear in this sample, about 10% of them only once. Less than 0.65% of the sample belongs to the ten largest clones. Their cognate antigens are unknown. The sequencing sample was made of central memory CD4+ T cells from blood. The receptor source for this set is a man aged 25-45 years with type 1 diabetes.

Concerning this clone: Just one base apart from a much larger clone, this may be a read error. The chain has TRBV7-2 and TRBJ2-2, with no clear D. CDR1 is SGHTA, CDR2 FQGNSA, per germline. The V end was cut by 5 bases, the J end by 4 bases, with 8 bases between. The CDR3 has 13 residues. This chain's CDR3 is CASSLDITGELFF. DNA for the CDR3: TGTGCCAGCAGCCTTGACATCACCGGGGAGCTGTTTTTT.

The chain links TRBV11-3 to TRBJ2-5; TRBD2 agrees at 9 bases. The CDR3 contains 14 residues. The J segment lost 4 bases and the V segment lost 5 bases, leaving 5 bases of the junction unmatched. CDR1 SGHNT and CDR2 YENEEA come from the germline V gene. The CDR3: CASSDSGRGETQYF. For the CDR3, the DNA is TGTGCCAGCAGCGATAGCGGGAGAGGAGAGACCCAGTACTTC. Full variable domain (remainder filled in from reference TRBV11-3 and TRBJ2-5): EAGVVQSPRYKIIEKKQPVAFWCNPISGHNTLYWYLQNLGQGPELLIRYENEEAVDDSQLPKDRFSAERLKGVDSTLKIQPAELGDSAVYLCASSDSGRGETQYFGPGTRLLVL.

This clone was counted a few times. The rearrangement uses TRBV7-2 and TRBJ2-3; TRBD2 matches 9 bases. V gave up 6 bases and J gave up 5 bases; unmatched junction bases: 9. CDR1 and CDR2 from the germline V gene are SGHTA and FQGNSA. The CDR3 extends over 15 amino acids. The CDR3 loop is CASSLSGRPGDTQYF. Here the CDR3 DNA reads TGTGCCAGCAGTCTTAGCGGGAGACCGGGAGATACGCAGTATTTT.

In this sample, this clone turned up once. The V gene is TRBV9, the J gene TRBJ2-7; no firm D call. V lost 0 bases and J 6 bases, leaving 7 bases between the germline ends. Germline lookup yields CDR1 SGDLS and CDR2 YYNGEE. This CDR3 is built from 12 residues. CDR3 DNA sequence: TGTGCCAGCAGCGTAGTGAACGGCGAGCAGTACTTC. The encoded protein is CASSVVNGEQYF.

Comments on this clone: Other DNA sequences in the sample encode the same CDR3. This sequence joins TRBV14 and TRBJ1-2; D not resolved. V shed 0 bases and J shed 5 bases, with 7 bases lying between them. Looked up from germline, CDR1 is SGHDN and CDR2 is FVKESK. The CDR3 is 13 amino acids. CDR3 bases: TGTGCCAGCAGCCAAGATCCCCAGTATGGCTACACCTTC. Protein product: CASSQDPQYGYTF.

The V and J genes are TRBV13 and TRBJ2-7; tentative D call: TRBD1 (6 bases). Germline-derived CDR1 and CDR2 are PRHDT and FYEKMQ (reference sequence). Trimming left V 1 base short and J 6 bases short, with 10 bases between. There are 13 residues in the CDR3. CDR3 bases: TGTGCCAGCAGCTTAGCAGGGGTCGGCGAGCAGTACTTC. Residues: CASSLAGVGEQYF.

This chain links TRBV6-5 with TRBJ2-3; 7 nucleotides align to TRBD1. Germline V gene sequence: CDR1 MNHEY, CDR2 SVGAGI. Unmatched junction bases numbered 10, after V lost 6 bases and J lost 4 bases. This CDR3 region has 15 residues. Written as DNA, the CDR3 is TGTGCCAGCAGCCCGACAGGGAAGGGCGCAGATACGCAGTATTTT. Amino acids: CASSPTGKGADTQYF.

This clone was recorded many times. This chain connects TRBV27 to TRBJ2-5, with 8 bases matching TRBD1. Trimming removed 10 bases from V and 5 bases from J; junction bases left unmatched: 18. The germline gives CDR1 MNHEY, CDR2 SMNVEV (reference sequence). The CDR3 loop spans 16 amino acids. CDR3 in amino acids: CATSSPLRGRRETQYF. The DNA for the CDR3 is TGTGCCACAAGCTCACCACTCAGGGGGCGAAGGGAGACCCAGTACTTC.

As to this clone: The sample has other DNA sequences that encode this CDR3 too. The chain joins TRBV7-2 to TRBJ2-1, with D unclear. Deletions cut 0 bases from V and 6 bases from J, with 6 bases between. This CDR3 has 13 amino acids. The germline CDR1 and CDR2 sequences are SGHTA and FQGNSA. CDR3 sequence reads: CASSLAGGNEQFF. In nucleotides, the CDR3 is TGTGCCAGCAGCTTAGCTGGTGGCAATGAGCAGTTCTTC.

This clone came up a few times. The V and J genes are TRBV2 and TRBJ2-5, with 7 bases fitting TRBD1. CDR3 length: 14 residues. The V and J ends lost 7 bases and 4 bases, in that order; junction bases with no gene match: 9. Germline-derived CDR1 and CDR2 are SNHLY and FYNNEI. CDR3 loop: CASIRDRLRETQYF. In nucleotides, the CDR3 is TGTGCCAGCATTAGGGACAGACTGAGAGAGACCCAGTACTTC. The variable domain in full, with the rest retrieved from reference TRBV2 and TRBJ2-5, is EPEVTQTPSHQVTQMGQEVILRCVPISNHLYFYWYRQILGQKVEFLVSFYNNEISEKSEIFDDQFSVERPDGSNFTLKIRSTKLEDSAMYFCASIRDRLRETQYFGPGTRLLVL.

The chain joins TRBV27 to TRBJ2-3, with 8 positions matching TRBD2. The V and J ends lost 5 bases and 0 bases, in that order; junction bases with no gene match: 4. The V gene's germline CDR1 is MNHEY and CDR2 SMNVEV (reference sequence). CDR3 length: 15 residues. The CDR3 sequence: CASSVSGTSTDTQYF. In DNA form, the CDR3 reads TGTGCCAGCAGTGTTAGCGGGACCAGCACAGATACGCAGTATTTT.

The CDR3 spells CASSLGGSETQYF. The DNA of the CDR3 is TGTGCCAGCAGCTTGGGGGGATCAGAGACCCAGTACTTC. The genes are TRBV11-2 and TRBJ2-5, with a possible D match to TRBD2 (6 bases). V lost 3 bases and J lost 4, with 9 bases in between. Germline assignment: CDR1 SGHAT and CDR2 FQNNGV. This CDR3 is 13 amino acids long.

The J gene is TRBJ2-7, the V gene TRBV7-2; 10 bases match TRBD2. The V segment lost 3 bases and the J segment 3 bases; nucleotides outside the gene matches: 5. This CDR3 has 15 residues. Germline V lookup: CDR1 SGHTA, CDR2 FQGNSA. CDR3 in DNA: TGTGCCAGCAGCTTGGCACTAGCGGGAAACTACGAGCAGTACTTC. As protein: CASSLALAGNYEQYF.

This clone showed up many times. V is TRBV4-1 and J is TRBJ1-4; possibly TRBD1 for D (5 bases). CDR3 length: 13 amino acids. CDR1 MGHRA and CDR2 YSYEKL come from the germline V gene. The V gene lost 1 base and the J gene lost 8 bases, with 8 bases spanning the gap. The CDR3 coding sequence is TGCGCCAGCAGCCAAGTGAGGGGAGAAAAACTGTTTTTT. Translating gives CASSQVRGEKLFF.

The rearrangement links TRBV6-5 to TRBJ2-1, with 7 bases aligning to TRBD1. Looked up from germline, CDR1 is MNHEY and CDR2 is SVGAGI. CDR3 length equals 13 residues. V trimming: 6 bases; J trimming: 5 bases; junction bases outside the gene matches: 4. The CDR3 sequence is CASRLGTDNEQFF. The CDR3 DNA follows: TGTGCCAGCAGACTTGGGACAGACAATGAGCAGTTCTTC.

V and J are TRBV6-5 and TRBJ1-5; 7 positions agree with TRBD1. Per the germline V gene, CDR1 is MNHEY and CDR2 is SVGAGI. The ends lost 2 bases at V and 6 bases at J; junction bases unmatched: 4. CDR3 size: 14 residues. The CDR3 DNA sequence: TGTGCCAGCAGTTACGGAGGGGGCGGTCAGCCCCAGCATTTT. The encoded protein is CASSYGGGGQPQHF.

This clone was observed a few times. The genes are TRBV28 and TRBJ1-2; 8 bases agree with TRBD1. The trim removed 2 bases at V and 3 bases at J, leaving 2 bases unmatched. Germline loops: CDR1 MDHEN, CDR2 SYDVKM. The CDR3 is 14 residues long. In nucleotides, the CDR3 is TGTGCCAGCAGTTTAGGACAGGGAGACTATGGCTACACCTTC. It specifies CASSLGQGDYGYTF.

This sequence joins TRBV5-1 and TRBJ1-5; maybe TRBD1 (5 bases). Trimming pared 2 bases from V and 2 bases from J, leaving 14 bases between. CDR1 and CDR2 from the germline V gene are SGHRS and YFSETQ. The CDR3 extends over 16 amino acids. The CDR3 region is CASSLGGDNGNQPQHF. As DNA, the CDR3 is TGCGCCAGCAGCTTAGGAGGGGATAACGGCAATCAGCCCCAGCATTTT.

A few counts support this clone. This CDR3 reads CASSLDRDNEQFF. CDR3 nucleotide sequence: TGTGCCAGCAGCTTAGATCGAGACAATGAGCAGTTCTTC. This chain links TRBV11-2 with TRBJ2-1; D is unclear. V was trimmed by 0 bases and J by 5 bases, leaving 5 bases between them. This CDR3 contains 13 residues. Germline V gene sequence: CDR1 SGHAT, CDR2 FQNNGV.

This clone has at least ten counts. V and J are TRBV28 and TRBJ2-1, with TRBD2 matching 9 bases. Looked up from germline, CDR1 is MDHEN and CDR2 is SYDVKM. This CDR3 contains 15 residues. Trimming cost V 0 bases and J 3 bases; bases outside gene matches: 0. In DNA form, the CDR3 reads TGTGCCAGCAGTTTATGGACTAGCGGCTACAATGAGCAGTTCTTC. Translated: CASSLWTSGYNEQFF. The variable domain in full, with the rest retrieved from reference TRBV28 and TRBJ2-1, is DVKVTQSSRYLVKRTGEKVFLECVQDMDHENMFWYRQDPGLGLRLIYFSYDVKMKEKGDIPEGYSVSREKKERFSLILESASTNQTSMYLCASSLWTSGYNEQFFGPGTRLTVL.